This TCR beta chain was profiled in a study of identical twins. Template switching created a universal primer site, and the cDNA included unique molecular identifiers. Via MiXCR, TCRdb re-called the 5' RACE reads, giving one row per CDR3 protein. Of about 250,000 distinct CDR3 sequences in the sample, roughly an eighth were seen once. This CDR3 comprises 16 residues. Germline values: CDR1 DFQATT, CDR2 SNEGSKA (reference sequence). V lost 6 bases, J lost 1 base, and 4 bases stayed unmatched. This clonotype showed up many times. The chain is built from TRBV20-1 and TRBJ2-2; 14 bases line up with TRBD2. This receptor was taken from a woman aged 18 to 35 in good health. The material sequenced was memory (CD45RO+) T cells sorted from blood. CDR3 loop: CSAKTSGRENTGELFF. CDR3 bases: TGCAGTGCCAAGACTAGCGGGAGGGAGAACACCGGGGAGCTGTTTTTT.